In this sample, the clone carrying this T cell receptor beta chain turned up a few times. The sample originates from a study of early T cells in non-severe SARS-CoV-2 infection. This CDR3 spans 14 amino acids. The germline CDR1 and CDR2 sequences are KGHSH and LQKENI. Trimming cost V 4 bases and J 5 bases, with 11 bases left between them. TCRdb used MiXCR to reprocess the 5' RACE reads, holding one entry per CDR3 protein. This sample has roughly 40,000 distinct CDR3 sequences; 6% to 8.5% occur once, and the top ten carry 8.3%. The sequence was obtained from an adult who was a healthcare worker with PCR-confirmed SARS-CoV-2 infection or an uninfected control (not recorded which). Input material: whole blood. This rearrangement joins TRBV18 to TRBJ1-4; possibly TRBD1 for D (6 bases). This CDR3 reads CASSLTGRNEKLFF. The DNA of the CDR3 is TGTGCCAGCTCACTCACAGGGAGGAATGAAAAACTGTTTTTT.